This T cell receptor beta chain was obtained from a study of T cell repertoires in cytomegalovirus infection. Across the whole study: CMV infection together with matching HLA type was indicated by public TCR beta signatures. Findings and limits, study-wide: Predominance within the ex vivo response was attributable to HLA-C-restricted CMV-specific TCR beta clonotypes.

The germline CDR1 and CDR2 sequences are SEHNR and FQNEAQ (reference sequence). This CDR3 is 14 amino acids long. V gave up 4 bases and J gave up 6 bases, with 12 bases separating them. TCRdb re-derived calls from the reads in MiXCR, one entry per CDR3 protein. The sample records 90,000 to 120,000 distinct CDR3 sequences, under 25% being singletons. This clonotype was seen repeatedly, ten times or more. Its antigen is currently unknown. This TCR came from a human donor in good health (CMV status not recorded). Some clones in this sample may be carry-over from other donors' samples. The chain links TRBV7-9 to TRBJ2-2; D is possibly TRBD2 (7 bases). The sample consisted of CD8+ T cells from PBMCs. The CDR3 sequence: CASSSPGGSGELFF. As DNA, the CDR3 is TGTGCCAGCAGCTCCCCGGGGGGCTCCGGGGAGCTGTTTTTT.